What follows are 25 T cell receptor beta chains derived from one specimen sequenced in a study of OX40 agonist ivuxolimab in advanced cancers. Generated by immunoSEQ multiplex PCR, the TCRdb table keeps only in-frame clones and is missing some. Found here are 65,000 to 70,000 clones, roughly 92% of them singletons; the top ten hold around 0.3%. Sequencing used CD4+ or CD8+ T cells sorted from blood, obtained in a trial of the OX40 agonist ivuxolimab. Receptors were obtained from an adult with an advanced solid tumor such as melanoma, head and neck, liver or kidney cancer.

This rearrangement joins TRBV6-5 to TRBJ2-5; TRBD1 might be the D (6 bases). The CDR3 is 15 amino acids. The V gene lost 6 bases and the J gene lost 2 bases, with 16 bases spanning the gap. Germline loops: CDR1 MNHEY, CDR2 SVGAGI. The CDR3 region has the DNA TGTGCCAGCAGAAGAGGGACACCGGGGCAAGAGACCCAGTACTTC. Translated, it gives CASRRGTPGQETQYF.

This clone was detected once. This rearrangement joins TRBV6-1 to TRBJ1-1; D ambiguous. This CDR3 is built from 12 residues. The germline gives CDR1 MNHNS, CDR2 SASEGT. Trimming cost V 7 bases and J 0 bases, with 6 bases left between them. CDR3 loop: CASIQVNTEAFF. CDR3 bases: TGTGCCAGCATCCAGGTGAACACTGAAGCTTTCTTT.

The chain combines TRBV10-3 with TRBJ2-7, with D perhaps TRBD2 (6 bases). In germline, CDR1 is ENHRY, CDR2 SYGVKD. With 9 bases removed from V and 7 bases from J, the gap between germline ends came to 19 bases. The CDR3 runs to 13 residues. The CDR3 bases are TGTGCCATAGAAGCGGAGGCGGCGGGGGAGCAGTACTTC. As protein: CAIEAEAAGEQYF.

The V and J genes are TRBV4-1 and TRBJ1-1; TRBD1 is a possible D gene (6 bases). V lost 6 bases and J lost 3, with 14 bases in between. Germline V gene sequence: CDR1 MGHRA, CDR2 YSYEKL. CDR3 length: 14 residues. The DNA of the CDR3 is TGCGCCAGCAGAAAGACGGGGGCGGACACTGAAGCTTTCTTT. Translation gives CASRKTGADTEAFF.

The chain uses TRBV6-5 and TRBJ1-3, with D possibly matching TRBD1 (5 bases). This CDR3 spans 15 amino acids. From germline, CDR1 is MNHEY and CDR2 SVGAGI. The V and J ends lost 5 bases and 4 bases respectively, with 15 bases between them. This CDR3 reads CASSAGAPGGNTIYF. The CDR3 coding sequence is TGTGCCAGCAGTGCCGGGGCCCCGGGGGGAAACACCATATATTTT.

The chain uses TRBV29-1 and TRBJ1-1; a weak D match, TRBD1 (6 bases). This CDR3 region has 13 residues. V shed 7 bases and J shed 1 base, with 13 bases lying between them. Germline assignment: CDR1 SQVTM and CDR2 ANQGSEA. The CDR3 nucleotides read TGCAGCGCCATACTGGGACAGAACACTGAAGCTTTCTTT. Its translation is CSAILGQNTEAFF.

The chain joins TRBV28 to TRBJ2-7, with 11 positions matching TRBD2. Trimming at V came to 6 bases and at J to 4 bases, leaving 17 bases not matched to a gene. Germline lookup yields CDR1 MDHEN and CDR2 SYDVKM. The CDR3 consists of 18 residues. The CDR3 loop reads CASRSPDRGTSGYYEQYF. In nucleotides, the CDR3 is TGTGCCAGCAGAAGCCCCGACAGAGGGACTAGCGGATATTACGAGCAGTACTTC.

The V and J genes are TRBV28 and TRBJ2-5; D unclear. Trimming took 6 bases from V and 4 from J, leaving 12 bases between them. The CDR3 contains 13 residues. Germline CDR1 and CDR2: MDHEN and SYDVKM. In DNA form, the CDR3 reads TGTGCCAGCAGCCCCGGACCTGCAGAGACCCAGTACTTC. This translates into CASSPGPAETQYF.

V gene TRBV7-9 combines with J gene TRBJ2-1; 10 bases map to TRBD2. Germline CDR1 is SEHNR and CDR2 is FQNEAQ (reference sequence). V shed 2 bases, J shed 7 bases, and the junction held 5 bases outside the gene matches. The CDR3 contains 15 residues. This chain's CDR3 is CASSLFLAGANEQFF. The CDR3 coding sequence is TGTGCCAGCAGCTTATTTCTAGCGGGAGCTAATGAGCAGTTCTTC.

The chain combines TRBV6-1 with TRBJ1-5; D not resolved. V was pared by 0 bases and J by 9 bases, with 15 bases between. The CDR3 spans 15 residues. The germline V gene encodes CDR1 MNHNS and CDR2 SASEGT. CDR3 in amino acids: CASSEAHQVGRPQHF. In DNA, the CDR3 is TGTGCCAGCAGTGAAGCGCACCAGGTCGGGCGGCCCCAGCATTTT.

The CDR3 DNA reads TGTGCCAGCAACCCTGGTAGTATCTATGGCTACACCTTC. The encoded protein is CASNPGSIYGYTF. The chain combines TRBV7-9 with TRBJ1-2, with D hard to call. Germline-derived CDR1 and CDR2 are SEHNR and FQNEAQ (reference sequence). V shed 7 bases and J shed 4 bases, with 13 bases lying between them. The CDR3 length is 13 residues.

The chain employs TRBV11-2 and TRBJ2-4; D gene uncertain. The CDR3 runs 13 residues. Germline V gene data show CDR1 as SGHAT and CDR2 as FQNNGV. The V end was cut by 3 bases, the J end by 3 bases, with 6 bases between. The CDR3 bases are TGTGCCAGCAGCTTTAGTGGCAAAAACATTCAGTACTTC. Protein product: CASSFSGKNIQYF.

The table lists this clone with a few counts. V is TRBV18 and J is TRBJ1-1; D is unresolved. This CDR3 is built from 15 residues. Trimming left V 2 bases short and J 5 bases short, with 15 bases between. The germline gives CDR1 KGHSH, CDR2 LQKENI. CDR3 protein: CASSPSPGGETEAFF. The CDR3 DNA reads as TGTGCCAGCTCACCATCCCCGGGTGGGGAAACTGAAGCTTTCTTT.

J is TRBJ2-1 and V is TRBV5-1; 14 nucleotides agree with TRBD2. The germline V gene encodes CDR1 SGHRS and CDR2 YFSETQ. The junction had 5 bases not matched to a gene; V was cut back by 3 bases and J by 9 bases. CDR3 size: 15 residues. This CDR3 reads CASSSSGTSGSEQFF. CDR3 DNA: TGCGCCAGCAGCTCGTCCGGGACTAGCGGGAGTGAGCAGTTCTTC.

This CDR3 reads CASSLGPGQGVQPQHF. The CDR3, as DNA: TGTGCCAGCAGCTTAGGACCCGGACAGGGGGTTCAGCCCCAGCATTTT. The rearrangement uses TRBV7-8 and TRBJ1-5; 10 bases are shared with TRBD1. Germline loops: CDR1 SGHVS, CDR2 FQNEAQ. This CDR3 region has 16 residues. The trim removed 1 base at V and 6 bases at J, leaving 6 bases unmatched.

CDR3 in amino acids: CASSYSGEQYF. The DNA of the CDR3 is TGTGCCAGCAGTTACTCCGGCGAGCAGTACTTC. The chain links TRBV6-6 to TRBJ2-7; D remains ambiguous. The V gene's germline CDR1 is MNHNY and CDR2 SVGAGI (reference sequence). V gave up 0 bases and J gave up 6 bases, with 3 bases separating them. The CDR3 totals 11 residues.

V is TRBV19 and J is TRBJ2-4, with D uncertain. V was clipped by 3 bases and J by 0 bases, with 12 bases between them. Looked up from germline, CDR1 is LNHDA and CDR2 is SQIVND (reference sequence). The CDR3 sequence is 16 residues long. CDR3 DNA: TGTGCCAGTAGTATTTATGCAGACCAAGCCAAAAACATTCAGTACTTC. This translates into CASSIYADQAKNIQYF. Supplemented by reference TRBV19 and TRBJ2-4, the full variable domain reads DGGITQSPKYLFRKEGQNVTLSCEQNLNHDAMYWYRQDPGQGLRLIYYSQIVNDFQKGDIAEGYSVSREKKESFPLTVTSAQKNPTAFYLCASSIYADQAKNIQYFGAGTRLSVL.

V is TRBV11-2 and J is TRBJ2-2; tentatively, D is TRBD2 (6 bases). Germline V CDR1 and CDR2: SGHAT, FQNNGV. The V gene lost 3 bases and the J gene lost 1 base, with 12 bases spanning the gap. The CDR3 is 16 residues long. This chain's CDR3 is CASSFLRSGNTGELFF. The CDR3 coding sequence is TGTGCCAGCAGCTTTCTACGTAGCGGGAACACCGGGGAGCTGTTTTTT.

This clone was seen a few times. The CDR3 DNA sequence: TGTGCCAGCAGTGAGGAGGTAGGGAGAGCTGAAGCTTTCTTT. Its protein product is CASSEEVGRAEAFF. The chain links TRBV6-4 to TRBJ1-1, with no clear D. Trimming cost V 3 bases and J 6 bases, with 14 bases left between them. CDR3 length: 14 residues. In germline, CDR1 is MRHNA, CDR2 SNTAGT.

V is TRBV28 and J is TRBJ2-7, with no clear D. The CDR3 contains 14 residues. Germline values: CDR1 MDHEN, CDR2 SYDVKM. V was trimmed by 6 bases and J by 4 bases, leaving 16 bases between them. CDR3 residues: CASRWTRSGYEQYF. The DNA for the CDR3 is TGTGCCAGCAGGTGGACCCGTAGTGGATACGAGCAGTACTTC. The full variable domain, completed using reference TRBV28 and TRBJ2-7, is DVKVTQSSRYLVKRTGEKVFLECVQDMDHENMFWYRQDPGLGLRLIYFSYDVKMKEKGDIPEGYSVSREKKERFSLILESASTNQTSMYLCASRWTRSGYEQYFGPGTRLTVT.

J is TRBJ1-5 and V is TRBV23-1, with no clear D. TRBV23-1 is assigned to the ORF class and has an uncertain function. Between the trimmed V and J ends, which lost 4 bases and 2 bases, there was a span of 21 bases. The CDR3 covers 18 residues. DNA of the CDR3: TGCGCCAGCAGTCGTCCCAACCATCCCCATGGGGGCAATCAGCCCCAGCATTTT. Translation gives CASSRPNHPHGGNQPQHF.

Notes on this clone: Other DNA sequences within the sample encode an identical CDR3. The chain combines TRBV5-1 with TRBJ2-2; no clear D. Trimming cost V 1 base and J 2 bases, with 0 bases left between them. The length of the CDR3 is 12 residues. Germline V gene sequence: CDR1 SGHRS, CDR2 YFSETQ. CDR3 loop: CASSLNTGELFF. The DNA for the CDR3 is TGCGCCAGCAGCTTGAACACCGGGGAGCTGTTTTTT. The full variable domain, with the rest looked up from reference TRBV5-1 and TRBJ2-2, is KAGVTQTPRYLIKTRGQQVTLSCSPISGHRSVSWYQQTPGQGLQFLFEYFSETQRNKGNFPGRFSGRQFSNSRSEMNVSTLELGDSALYLCASSLNTGELFFGEGSRLTVL.

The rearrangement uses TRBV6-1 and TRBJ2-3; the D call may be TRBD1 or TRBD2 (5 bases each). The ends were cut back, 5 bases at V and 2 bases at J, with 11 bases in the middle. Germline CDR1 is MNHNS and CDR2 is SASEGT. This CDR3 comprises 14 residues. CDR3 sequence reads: CASSRGGPTDTQYF. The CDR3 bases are TGTGCCAGCAGTCGGGGCGGGCCCACAGATACGCAGTATTTT.

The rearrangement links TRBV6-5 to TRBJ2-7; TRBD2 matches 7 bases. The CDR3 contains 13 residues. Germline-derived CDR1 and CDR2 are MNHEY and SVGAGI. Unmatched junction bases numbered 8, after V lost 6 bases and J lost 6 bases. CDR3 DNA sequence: TGTGCCAGCAGGAAAGCGGGGCTCGGCGAGCAGTACTTC. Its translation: CASRKAGLGEQYF.

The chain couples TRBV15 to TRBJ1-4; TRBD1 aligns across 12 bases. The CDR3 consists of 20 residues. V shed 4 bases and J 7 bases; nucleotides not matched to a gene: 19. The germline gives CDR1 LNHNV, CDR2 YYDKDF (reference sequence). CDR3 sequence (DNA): TGTGCCACCAGCAATCCCCAAAATTCCGGGACAGGGGGCCGGGGTGAAAAACTGTTTTTT. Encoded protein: CATSNPQNSGTGGRGEKLFF. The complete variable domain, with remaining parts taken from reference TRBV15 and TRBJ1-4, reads DAMVIQNPRYQVTQFGKPVTLSCSQTLNHNVMYWYQQKSSQAPKLLFHYYDKDFNNEADTPDNFQSRRPNTSFCFLDIRSPGLGDTAMYLCATSNPQNSGTGGRGEKLFFGSGTQLSVL.